The next 14 T cell receptor beta chains were all read from a single sample in a study of blood T cell repertoires in COVID-19 (dated by TCRdb to about 2020). Libraries came from the immunoSEQ multiplex PCR assay. This is the immuneACCESS table as TCRdb keeps it, with only in-frame sequences that have V and J called. A part of the clones is gone; compared with another copy, unresolved V genes explain less than half, and the rest is unexplained. In all, the sample holds more than 45,000 clones, and around 82% of those were seen once. The ten largest clones take up approximately 10% of the sample. Sequencing was performed on peripheral blood. These receptors were obtained from a man older than 75 with COVID-19, enrolled during active disease.

Only one count was recorded for this clone. The chain has TRBV18 and TRBJ2-1; TRBD2 is a possible D gene (5 bases). Trimming pared 2 bases from V and 0 bases from J, leaving 8 bases between. Germline-derived CDR1 and CDR2 are KGHSH and LQKENI. The CDR3 has 15 residues. DNA of the CDR3: TGTGCCAGCTCACCAACCGGGGACTCCTACAATGAGCAGTTCTTC. Its translation: CASSPTGDSYNEQFF.

This chain joins TRBV27 and TRBJ2-2, with TRBD2 matching over 10 bases. This CDR3 is built from 17 residues. Per germline, CDR1 MNHEY and CDR2 SMNVEV (reference sequence). J lost 1 base, V lost 5 bases, and 7 bases had no gene match. CDR3 region: CASSPLPSGRNTGELFF. The CDR3 nucleotides read TGTGCCAGCAGTCCGCTTCCTAGCGGGAGGAACACCGGGGAGCTGTTTTTT.

This rearrangement joins TRBV29-1 to TRBJ2-1; TRBD2 aligns across 8 bases. Unmatched junction bases numbered 5, after V lost 6 bases and J lost 7 bases. The CDR3 length is 12 residues. CDR1 and CDR2 from the germline V gene are SQVTM and ANQGSEA. CDR3 sequence: CSVDSGTNEQFF. The DNA for the CDR3 is TGCAGCGTAGATAGCGGGACTAATGAGCAGTTCTTC.

This sequence joins TRBV4-3 and TRBJ1-1; D not resolved. Trimming cost V 0 bases and J 0 bases, with 17 bases left between them. Germline-derived CDR1 and CDR2 are LGHNA and YSLEER. This CDR3 is 18 amino acids long. CDR3 nucleotides: TGCGCCAGCAGCCAAGACTCGACCAGAGGGCTTATGAACACTGAAGCTTTCTTT. Its translation: CASSQDSTRGLMNTEAFF.

The rearrangement uses TRBV7-2 and TRBJ1-5; the D is unclear. CDR1 SGHTA and CDR2 FQGNSA come from the germline V gene. V lost 3 bases to trimming and J lost 2 bases, with 8 bases between them. The CDR3 is 14 amino acids. This CDR3 is CASSFESGNQPQHF. The CDR3 region has the DNA TGTGCCAGCAGCTTCGAGTCGGGCAATCAGCCCCAGCATTTT. The variable domain in full, completed from reference TRBV7-2 and TRBJ1-5, reads GAGVSQSPSNKVTEKGKDVELRCDPISGHTALYWYRQSLGQGLEFLIYFQGNSAPDKSGLPSDRFSAERTGGSVSTLTIQRTQQEDSAVYLCASSFESGNQPQHFGDGTRLSIL.

This sequence joins TRBV3-1 (or the pseudogene TRBV3-2) and TRBJ1-1, with D tentatively TRBD1 (6 bases). V lost 3 bases and J 6 bases, leaving 17 bases between the germline ends. Germline assignment: CDR1 LGHDT and CDR2 YNNKEL (reference sequence). The CDR3 totals 15 residues. CDR3 in amino acids: CASSHNSTGASEAFF. CDR3 coding DNA: TGTGCCAGCAGCCACAATTCGACAGGCGCGTCTGAAGCTTTCTTT.

The CDR3 region is CASSRITGITYNEQFF. The DNA of the CDR3 is TGCGCCAGCAGCCGGATCACAGGGATCACCTACAATGAGCAGTTCTTC. V and J are TRBV5-1 and TRBJ2-1; D perhaps matches TRBD1 (6 bases). Germline CDR1 reads SGHRS; CDR2 reads YFSETQ. CDR3 length: 16 amino acids. V shed 4 bases and J shed 2 bases, with 16 bases lying between them.

The rearrangement joins TRBV21-1 to TRBJ2-5; the tabulated D call, TRBD2, remains unverified against the DNA. TRBV21-1 is a recognized pseudogene. The CDR3 is 19 residues long. The CDR3 is CASSKDRRIAGGNQETQYF. The CDR3 region has the DNA TGTGCCAGCAGCAAAGATCGGAGGATAGCGGGGGGAAACCAAGAGACCCAGTACTTC.

V gene TRBV7-9 combines with J gene TRBJ2-7; D may be TRBD2 (6 bases). Germline V lookup: CDR1 SEHNR, CDR2 FQNEAQ (reference sequence). There are 12 residues in the CDR3. V was shortened by 5 bases and J by 4 bases, with 9 bases between the two germline ends. For the CDR3, the DNA is TGTGCCAGCAGCAAAAGCGGGTACGAGCAGTACTTC. Translated: CASSKSGYEQYF.

This chain links TRBV27 with TRBJ2-5, with 10 bases aligning to TRBD1. The germline V gene encodes CDR1 MNHEY and CDR2 SMNVEV (reference sequence). The CDR3 sequence is 14 residues long. Trimming cost V 6 bases and J 4 bases; bases outside gene matches: 5. CDR3 sequence reads: CASRGTGALETQYF. The CDR3 region has the DNA TGTGCCAGCAGAGGGACAGGGGCTTTAGAGACCCAGTACTTC.

The chain recombines TRBV28 with TRBJ2-7, with a tentative D call TRBD2 (5 bases). V lost 4 bases and J 6 bases, leaving 22 bases between the germline ends. The germline V gene has CDR1 MDHEN and CDR2 SYDVKM. The CDR3 is 16 amino acids. For the CDR3, the DNA is TGTGCCAGCAGTTCATACTATCTAGGGAGCTGGGGCGAGCAGTACTTC. Amino acids: CASSSYYLGSWGEQYF.

J is TRBJ1-1 and V is TRBV29-1, with 8 nucleotides matching TRBD1. After removal of 5 bases from V and 1 base from J, the junction contained 6 bases not matched to a gene. CDR1 is SQVTM, CDR2 ANQGSEA, per germline. This CDR3 is built from 14 residues. The DNA for the CDR3 is TGCAGCGTTTCAGGGGGCTTGGGGAACACTGAAGCTTTCTTT. Protein: CSVSGGLGNTEAFF.

The chain carries TRBV2 and TRBJ1-5, with 10 bases aligning to TRBD1. CDR1 and CDR2 (germline): SNHLY, FYNNEI. The CDR3 loop spans 15 amino acids. The V gene end was trimmed by 5 bases and the J gene end by 3 bases; junction bases not matched to a gene: 4. The CDR3 sequence is CASSRDRGDNQPQHF. Written as DNA, the CDR3 is TGTGCCAGCAGTCGGGACAGGGGTGACAATCAGCCCCAGCATTTT.

The chain uses TRBV30 and TRBJ2-2, with D possibly TRBD1 on 5 matching bases. The ends were cut back, 1 base at V and 0 bases at J, with 9 bases in the middle. CDR3 length: 15 residues. Germline lookup yields CDR1 GTSNPN and CDR2 SVGIG (reference sequence). CDR3 sequence (DNA): TGTGCCTGGAGTGAGGGGCCCGCGAACACCGGGGAGCTGTTTTTT. This gives the protein CAWSEGPANTGELFF.